The 31 T cell receptor beta chains below come from one sample, sequenced in a study of a mutant IDH1 vaccine in newly diagnosed glioma. Method: immunoSEQ multiplex PCR; TCRdb's copy keeps in-frame clones and lacks some. This sample has 30,000 to 40,000 clones; around 90% occur once, and the top ten carry over 4.5%. Sample time point: week 47, end of study. Every single dose of the vaccine, 300 ug of mutant IDH1 20-mer peptide, came with topical imiquimod. Their target antigens are unknown. Material: PBMCs, obtained from a glioma patient whose treatment included an IDH1 peptide vaccine. All receptors come from a woman between 35 and 50 years old with glioma.

In this sample, this clone turned up a few times. Different DNA sequences within this sample yield the same CDR3. V gene TRBV7-2 combines with J gene TRBJ1-5; 7 nucleotides match TRBD1. The CDR3 length is 15 residues. CDR1 is SGHTA and CDR2 is FQGNSA in the germline V gene. With 1 base clipped from V and 6 bases from J, the junction kept 6 bases outside the gene matches. The CDR3 sequence: CASSLEGGSAQPQHF. DNA of the CDR3: TGTGCCAGCAGCTTAGAAGGGGGCTCAGCTCAGCCCCAGCATTTT.

The CDR3 DNA sequence: TGCGCCAGCAGCCGCGGGACAGGGAAGTACACCGGGGAGCTGTTTTTT. Translating it yields CASSRGTGKYTGELFF. The V call is TRBV5-1, the J call TRBJ2-2; 9 bases line up with TRBD1. The germline V gene has CDR1 SGHRS and CDR2 YFSETQ. V was clipped by 4 bases and J by 3 bases; unmatched bases: 7. The CDR3 has 16 residues.

In its sample, this clone was seen once. The chain carries TRBV7-8 and TRBJ1-1; D gene ambiguous. V was trimmed by 0 bases and J by 0 bases, leaving 14 bases between them. Germline V gives CDR1 SGHVS, CDR2 FQNEAQ. This CDR3 has 17 amino acids. The CDR3 here is CASSLAEPLAVNTEAFF. CDR3 nucleotides: TGTGCCAGCAGCTTAGCGGAGCCTCTTGCCGTGAACACTGAAGCTTTCTTT.

V gene TRBV13 combines with J gene TRBJ1-1; tentatively, D is TRBD1 (5 bases). Between the trimmed V and J ends, which lost 3 bases and 4 bases, there was a span of 12 bases. This CDR3 contains 14 residues. Looked up from germline, CDR1 is PRHDT and CDR2 is FYEKMQ (reference sequence). DNA for the CDR3: TGTGCCAGCAGCTTGAACCAGGGTTTCACTGAAGCTTTCTTT. This codes for CASSLNQGFTEAFF.

V usage is TRBV5-8 and J usage is TRBJ1-5, with D hard to call. The germline V and J ends were trimmed by 0 bases and 1 base, with 11 bases remaining between them. This CDR3 comprises 16 residues. CDR1 and CDR2 from the germline V gene are SGHTS and YDEGEE. The CDR3 loop reads CASSLVRSGSNQPQHF. CDR3 coding DNA: TGTGCCAGCAGCTTGGTGAGGTCGGGGAGCAATCAGCCCCAGCATTTT.

J is TRBJ2-7 and V is TRBV5-1; TRBD1 matches 8 bases. Per the germline V gene, CDR1 is SGHRS and CDR2 is YFSETQ. With 4 bases clipped from V and 2 bases from J, the junction kept 8 bases outside the gene matches. CDR3 length equals 15 residues. The CDR3 spells CASSRGQGGPYEQYF. The CDR3 coding sequence is TGCGCCAGCAGCCGAGGACAGGGTGGGCCCTACGAGCAGTACTTC.

The gene calls are TRBV19 and TRBJ1-1; D perhaps matches TRBD1 (6 bases). V dropped 7 bases and J dropped 5 bases, with 23 bases sitting between them. The CDR3 has 16 amino acids. The V gene's germline CDR1 is LNHDA and CDR2 SQIVND (reference sequence). DNA for the CDR3: TGTGCCAGTACCCCCCCCGAGCGGGGGCGTAAGACTGAAGCTTTCTTT. Translation gives CASTPPERGRKTEAFF.

This clone was observed a single time. The chain couples TRBV6-5 to TRBJ2-7, with no clear D. V was cut by 0 bases and J by 2 bases, with 11 bases left in between. This CDR3 has 15 amino acids. Germline CDR1 MNHEY, CDR2 SVGAGI. The CDR3 DNA follows: TGTGCCAGCAGTTACTCGCAAAACCGGGCCTACGAGCAGTACTTC. Its protein is CASSYSQNRAYEQYF.

The rearrangement uses TRBV9 and TRBJ1-2; 9 bases align to TRBD1. This CDR3 spans 17 amino acids. V dropped 4 bases and J dropped 2; count of bases not matched to a gene: 12. CDR1 is SGDLS, CDR2 YYNGEE, per germline. The CDR3 loop is CASSPSPGTGWNYGYTF. CDR3 in DNA: TGTGCCAGCAGCCCCAGTCCCGGGACAGGGTGGAACTATGGCTACACCTTC.

The chain uses TRBV10-3 and TRBJ1-1, with 7 positions matching TRBD1. Per the germline V gene, CDR1 is ENHRY and CDR2 is SYGVKD. V dropped 4 bases and J dropped 1; count of bases not matched to a gene: 0. This CDR3 has 13 residues. CDR3 DNA: TGTGCCATCAGTGGGACAGGGAACACTGAAGCTTTCTTT. Translating it yields CAISGTGNTEAFF.

This sequence joins TRBV6-5 and TRBJ2-6; possible D gene TRBD1, 5 bases. V lost 5 bases and J 1 base, leaving 9 bases between the germline ends. In germline, CDR1 is MNHEY, CDR2 SVGAGI. The CDR3 runs 15 residues. The CDR3 nucleotides are TGTGCCAGCAGTACCTCAGGGTCTGGGGCCAACGTCCTGACTTTC. It specifies CASSTSGSGANVLTF.

The chain carries TRBV6-1 and TRBJ1-1; 9 nucleotides line up with TRBD1. The CDR3 extends over 13 amino acids. Germline-derived CDR1 and CDR2 are MNHNS and SASEGT. The CDR3 DNA reads TGTGCAGGACAGGGGCGACCCTGGGCTGAAGCTTTCTTT. Translation: CAGQGRPWAEAFF.

V is TRBV2 and J is TRBJ2-3; 9 bases align to TRBD1. The V segment lost 4 bases and the J segment 5 bases; nucleotides outside the gene matches: 7. The germline gives CDR1 SNHLY, CDR2 FYNNEI. The CDR3 covers 15 residues. The CDR3 DNA reads TGTGCCAGCAGTGGTACAGGGGGCTTGGGAGATACGCAGTATTTT. This gives the protein CASSGTGGLGDTQYF. The full variable domain, completed using reference TRBV2 and TRBJ2-3, is EPEVTQTPSHQVTQMGQEVILRCVPISNHLYFYWYRQILGQKVEFLVSFYNNEISEKSEIFDDQFSVERPDGSNFTLKIRSTKLEDSAMYFCASSGTGGLGDTQYFGPGTRLTVL.

The chain joins TRBV20-1 to TRBJ1-2; possibly TRBD1 for D (5 bases). The CDR3 spans 11 residues. CDR1 and CDR2 from the germline V gene are DFQATT and SNEGSKA (reference sequence). The CDR3 loop reads CSPAGTFGYTF. For the CDR3, the DNA is TGCAGCCCCGCCGGGACTTTTGGCTACACCTTC.

The V call is TRBV7-2, the J call TRBJ2-2, with D possibly being TRBD2 (6 bases). Germline V CDR1 and CDR2: SGHTA, FQGNSA. The CDR3 is made up of 14 amino acids. The V gene lost 1 base and the J gene lost 7 bases, with 10 bases spanning the gap. The CDR3 DNA reads TGTGCCAGCAGCTTAGGGAGGGCGGGCGGGGAGCTGTTTTTT. Translated, it gives CASSLGRAGGELFF.

The chain joins TRBV12-5 to TRBJ2-5, with D possibly being TRBD1 (6 bases). This CDR3 has 16 residues. V shed 0 bases and J shed 5 bases, with 16 bases lying between them. CDR1 is LGHNT and CDR2 is FRNRAP in the germline V gene. The CDR3 DNA follows: TGTGCTAGTGGTTTGGTACTGTCAGGGGAAGGCGAGACCCAGTACTTC. Encoded protein: CASGLVLSGEGETQYF.

The genes are TRBV5-1 and TRBJ2-2; tentative D call: TRBD1 (5 bases). Germline CDR1 is SGHRS and CDR2 is YFSETQ. V lost 5 bases and J lost 3, with 11 bases in between. The CDR3 has 14 residues. CDR3 DNA: TGCGCCAGCAGTTTACAGGAGTACACCGGGGAGCTGTTTTTT. Encoded protein: CASSLQEYTGELFF. Full variable domain (rest looked up from reference TRBV5-1 and TRBJ2-2): KAGVTQTPRYLIKTRGQQVTLSCSPISGHRSVSWYQQTPGQGLQFLFEYFSETQRNKGNFPGRFSGRQFSNSRSEMNVSTLELGDSALYLCASSLQEYTGELFFGEGSRLTVL.

This chain joins TRBV4-2 and TRBJ1-6; TRBD1 matches 7 bases. Germline-derived CDR1 and CDR2 are LGHNA and YNFKEQ. V dropped 4 bases and J dropped 7; count of bases not matched to a gene: 4. CDR3 length equals 14 residues. Written as DNA, the CDR3 is TGTGCCAGCAGCCCCCAGGGGGGGAATTCACCCCTCCACTTT. As protein: CASSPQGGNSPLHF.

The rearrangement links TRBV6-6 to TRBJ1-5; D may be TRBD1 (5 bases). This CDR3 comprises 15 residues. The V and J ends lost 7 bases and 3 bases respectively, with 16 bases between them. Germline values: CDR1 MNHNY, CDR2 SVGAGI (reference sequence). CDR3: CASIQGTTNNQPQHF. The CDR3 DNA reads TGTGCCAGCATCCAGGGAACCACCAACAATCAGCCCCAGCATTTT.

The gene calls are TRBV7-8 and TRBJ2-1; 7 bases fit TRBD2. V shed 5 bases, J shed 5 bases, and the junction held 6 bases outside the gene matches. The CDR3 loop spans 14 amino acids. Germline CDR1 and CDR2: SGHVS and FQNEAQ. The chain's CDR3 is CASSARDYNNEQFF. CDR3 nucleotides: TGTGCCAGCAGCGCACGGGACTATAACAATGAGCAGTTCTTC.

The chain joins TRBV6-5 to TRBJ2-1; 7 nucleotides line up with TRBD1. The CDR3 runs to 13 residues. Trimming at V came to 6 bases and at J to 7 bases, leaving 6 bases not matched to a gene. The germline CDR1 and CDR2 sequences are MNHEY and SVGAGI. CDR3 sequence: CASSPDRINEQFF. The CDR3 DNA is TGTGCCAGCAGCCCGGACAGGATTAATGAGCAGTTCTTC.

J is TRBJ1-1 and V is TRBV5-1, with D possibly matching TRBD1 (6 bases). The CDR3 contains 15 residues. Germline V gene sequence: CDR1 SGHRS, CDR2 YFSETQ. The germline V and J ends were trimmed by 6 bases and 4 bases, with 19 bases remaining between them. CDR3 sequence reads: CASKLDLGGSTEAFF. DNA for the CDR3: TGCGCCAGCAAATTGGACCTAGGGGGGAGCACTGAAGCTTTCTTT.

This clone was detected once. The chain employs TRBV5-1 and TRBJ2-2; the D is unclear. CDR3 length: 13 residues. V lost 4 bases to trimming and J lost 6 bases, with 10 bases between them. Germline V gene sequence: CDR1 SGHRS, CDR2 YFSETQ. CDR3 nucleotide sequence: TGCGCCAGCAGCCCGCGATGGGCCGGGGAGCTGTTTTTT. Translated: CASSPRWAGELFF.

This chain uses TRBV5-1 with TRBJ2-7; D may be TRBD1 (6 bases). The CDR3 length is 16 residues. Trimming took off 4 bases at V and 7 bases at J, with 24 bases between the two ends. CDR1 is SGHRS and CDR2 is YFSETQ in the germline V gene. The CDR3 coding sequence is TGCGCCAGCAGCACTATAACAGGGAAATTCCGCTATGAGCAGTACTTC. Translated, it gives CASSTITGKFRYEQYF. Variable domain in full (rest from reference TRBV5-1 and TRBJ2-7): KAGVTQTPRYLIKTRGQQVTLSCSPISGHRSVSWYQQTPGQGLQFLFEYFSETQRNKGNFPGRFSGRQFSNSRSEMNVSTLELGDSALYLCASSTITGKFRYEQYFGPGTRLTVT.

V and J are TRBV4-3 and TRBJ1-1; possible D gene TRBD1, 6 bases. The CDR3 length is 15 residues. V lost 3 bases and J 5 bases, leaving 16 bases between the germline ends. In germline, CDR1 is LGHNA, CDR2 YSLEER. The CDR3 sequence is CASSQLTGMGTEAFF. The CDR3, as DNA: TGCGCCAGCAGCCAGTTAACAGGGATGGGGACTGAAGCTTTCTTT.

This chain joins TRBV19 and TRBJ2-2; D might be TRBD2 (6 bases). Germline values: CDR1 LNHDA, CDR2 SQIVND (reference sequence). The CDR3 runs 15 residues. The V end was cut by 7 bases, the J end by 0 bases, with 12 bases between. The CDR3: CASTLWGANTGELFF. CDR3 in DNA: TGTGCCAGTACCCTGTGGGGGGCGAACACCGGGGAGCTGTTTTTT.

In its sample, this clone was seen once. The chain couples TRBV19 to TRBJ2-4; D is perhaps TRBD2 (8 bases). Trimming shortened V by 5 bases and J by 6 bases, and 17 bases separated the two germline ends. CDR3 size: 15 residues. Germline CDR1 and CDR2: LNHDA and SQIVND (reference sequence). CDR3 region: CASSRGGTAVNIQYF. CDR3 sequence (DNA): TGTGCCAGTAGTCGGGGGGGGACAGCTGTAAACATTCAGTACTTC.

V and J are TRBV6-6 and TRBJ2-2, with TRBD2 as a possible D gene (5 bases). CDR3 length equals 15 residues. The V gene's germline CDR1 is MNHNY and CDR2 SVGAGI (reference sequence). V was pared by 2 bases and J by 8 bases, with 15 bases between. CDR3 nucleotide sequence: TGTGCCAGCAGTTACGGGAGAGGGCGTGGGGGGGAGCTGTTTTTT. Translation gives CASSYGRGRGGELFF.

The V call is TRBV7-9, the J call TRBJ2-7, with D possibly TRBD1 on 6 matching bases. The CDR3 consists of 16 residues. Trimming cost V 5 bases and J 7 bases, with 24 bases left between them. Per germline, CDR1 SEHNR and CDR2 FQNEAQ (reference sequence). In DNA, the CDR3 is TGTGCCAGCAGCACCGGAGGACAGTCTGTCTTTCGAGAGCAGTACTTC. This translates into CASSTGGQSVFREQYF.

This chain joins TRBV2 and TRBJ2-2; 9 bases align to TRBD2. Germline V gene data show CDR1 as SNHLY and CDR2 as FYNNEI. The CDR3 totals 15 residues. Unmatched junction bases numbered 7, after V lost 7 bases and J lost 4 bases. CDR3 amino acids: CASTHERGVTGELFF. CDR3 bases: TGTGCCAGCACTCATGAGCGGGGGGTCACCGGGGAGCTGTTTTTT.

The J gene is TRBJ2-1, the V gene TRBV5-4, with D perhaps TRBD2 (5 bases). CDR1 and CDR2 from the germline V gene are SGHNT and YYREEE (reference sequence). The CDR3 runs to 13 residues. The germline V and J ends were trimmed by 2 bases and 4 bases, with 7 bases remaining between them. CDR3 DNA sequence: TGTGCCAGCAGCTTTACGGGATACAATGAGCAGTTCTTC. Encoded protein: CASSFTGYNEQFF. Full variable domain (outside the CDR3, taken from reference TRBV5-4 and TRBJ2-1): ETGVTQSPTHLIKTRGQQVTLRCSSQSGHNTVSWYQQALGQGPQFIFQYYREEENGRGNFPPRFSGLQFPNYSSELNVNALELDDSALYLCASSFTGYNEQFFGPGTRLTVL.